This passage covers 13 T cell receptor beta chains from one sample sequenced in a study of T and B cells in COVID-19 patients (dated by TCRdb to about 2020). Sequencing relied on an Illumina MiSeq. Multiplex PCR with BIOMED2 TRB-A/B primer pools was used to amplify TRB rearrangements. TCRdb handled the public reads itself, with Q25 trimming in fastp and clone calling in MiXCR, and kept productive beta chains. Every entry covers one CDR3 protein and lists the most common genes and DNA from its rows. The sample profile shows about 15,000 distinct CDR3 sequences; roughly 31% of them were found once. The ten largest clones take up approximately 1.2% of the sample. Genomic DNA extracted from blood was used in amounts of about 250-500 ng for amplification of TRB repertoires. Sequencing input: blood. The receptors here all came from a human donor who had recovered from COVID-19.

This clonotype was detected a few times. The rearrangement links TRBV12-3 or TRBV12-4 to TRBJ2-7; the match to TRBD2 covers 14 bases. The CDR3 spans 16 residues. Unmatched junction bases numbered 10, after V lost 8 bases and J lost 4 bases. In DNA form, the CDR3 reads TGTGCCAGCGCCCCAAGAGGGACTAGCGGGGGTTACGAGCAGTACTTC. Translated, it gives CASAPRGTSGGYEQYF.

The V gene is TRBV5-1, the J gene TRBJ2-2; D is perhaps TRBD2 (6 bases). V dropped 1 base and J dropped 0 bases, with 10 bases sitting between them. The CDR3 is 16 residues long. The germline V gene has CDR1 SGHRS and CDR2 YFSETQ. CDR3 sequence: CASSLRVAANTGELFF. The DNA for the CDR3 is TGCGCCAGCAGCTTGAGAGTAGCGGCGAACACCGGGGAGCTGTTTTTT.

This clonotype was found a few times. The V and J genes are TRBV10-3 and TRBJ2-1; 10 bases are a match to TRBD2. CDR3 length equals 16 residues. The germline gives CDR1 ENHRY, CDR2 SYGVKD. J gave up 0 bases and V 4 bases, and 3 bases lay outside the gene matches. The CDR3 loop is CAISARTSGSYNEQFF. The CDR3 DNA reads TGTGCCATCAGTGCTCGGACTAGCGGCTCCTACAATGAGCAGTTCTTC.

This clonotype occurred once. The chain combines TRBV30 with TRBJ1-1; D perhaps matches TRBD1 (5 bases). V shed 1 base and J shed 3 bases, with 12 bases lying between them. Germline-derived CDR1 and CDR2 are GTSNPN and SVGIG (reference sequence). The CDR3 has 14 residues. The CDR3 DNA follows: TGTGCCTGGAGTGGGCTGACGGGACACACTGAAGCTTTCTTT. As protein: CAWSGLTGHTEAFF.

This chain uses TRBV6-5 with TRBJ1-1; 8 bases are shared with TRBD1. The CDR3 totals 15 residues. V shed 7 bases, J shed 5 bases, and the junction held 12 bases outside the gene matches. Germline assignment: CDR1 MNHEY and CDR2 SVGAGI. The CDR3 protein is CASNDRGRGRTEAFF. CDR3 coding DNA: TGTGCCAGCAATGACAGGGGCCGAGGGAGGACTGAAGCTTTCTTT.

By share of the sample, this clonotype is medium-sized (0.01 to 0.1%). CDR3 DNA: TGTGCCAGCAGCTTAGGGCGGACAAGCGGGAGGGGGAACATTCAGTACTTC. Translated, it gives CASSLGRTSGRGNIQYF. V usage is TRBV11-3 and J usage is TRBJ2-4; 10 bases are shared with TRBD2. From germline, CDR1 is SGHNT and CDR2 YENEEA. Germline trimming cut 1 base from V and 7 bases from J; bases unmatched to any gene: 10. The CDR3 is 17 amino acids. The full variable domain, rest sourced from reference TRBV11-3 and TRBJ2-4, is EAGVVQSPRYKIIEKKQPVAFWCNPISGHNTLYWYLQNLGQGPELLIRYENEEAVDDSQLPKDRFSAERLKGVDSTLKIQPAELGDSAVYLCASSLGRTSGRGNIQYFGAGTRLSVL.

This clonotype was observed a single time. V is TRBV7-6 and J is TRBJ2-5; D assignment may be TRBD1 or TRBD2 (7 bases each). The CDR3 has 14 residues. The germline CDR1 and CDR2 sequences are SGHVS and FNYEAQ. Trimming took off 5 bases at V and 5 bases at J, with 15 bases between the two ends. CDR3 in amino acids: CASSTGVREETQYF. As DNA, the CDR3 is TGTGCCAGCAGCACAGGGGTGCGGGAGGAGACCCAGTACTTC. Variable domain in full (rest from reference TRBV7-6 and TRBJ2-5): GAGVSQSPRYKVTKRGQDVALRCDPISGHVSLYWYRQALGQGPEFLTYFNYEAQQDKSGLPNDRFSAERPEGSISTLTIQRTEQRDSAMYRCASSTGVREETQYFGPGTRLLVL.

Relative to its sample, this clonotype is medium-sized. The chain joins TRBV19 to TRBJ2-2, with 7 bases matching TRBD1. The CDR3 consists of 14 residues. Germline V gives CDR1 LNHDA, CDR2 SQIVND (reference sequence). After removal of 10 bases from V and 5 bases from J, the junction contained 10 bases not matched to a gene. CDR3 DNA: TGTGCCACACACAGGGGTTGGGGAACCGGGGAGCTGTTTTTT. This sequence encodes CATHRGWGTGELFF.

By proportion, this clonotype is medium-sized (0.01 to 0.1%). The CDR3 region has the DNA TGTGCCTGGAGTGTACAGGGACTAGCGAACCAAGAGACCCAGTACTTC. Translating gives CAWSVQGLANQETQYF. V usage is TRBV30 and J usage is TRBJ2-5; 10 bases agree with TRBD2. Germline V gene sequence: CDR1 GTSNPN, CDR2 SVGIG (reference sequence). J lost 0 bases, V lost 0 bases, and 4 bases had no gene match. The CDR3 extends over 16 amino acids. Together with reference TRBV30 and TRBJ2-5, the CDR3 gives the full variable domain: SQTIHQWPATLVQPVGSPLSLECTVEGTSNPNLYWYRQAAGRGLQLLFYSVGIGQISSEVPQNLSASRPQDRQFILSSKKLLLSDSGFYLCAWSVQGLANQETQYFGPGTRLLVL.

This clonotype is medium-sized (0.01 to 0.1%) by share. V usage is TRBV19 and J usage is TRBJ2-1; no firm D call. CDR3 length equals 16 residues. V gave up 0 bases and J gave up 6 bases, with 15 bases separating them. Germline V gene lookup returns CDR1 LNHDA and CDR2 SQIVND (reference sequence). The CDR3 bases are TGTGCCAGTAGTATAGATACAACTTTTTTGGTCAATGAGCAGTTCTTC. Its translation is CASSIDTTFLVNEQFF.

The V gene is TRBV11-2, the J gene TRBJ2-7, with unresolved D. The CDR3 extends over 15 amino acids. Germline V gene data show CDR1 as SGHAT and CDR2 as FQNNGV. V was cut by 1 base and J by 2 bases, with 12 bases left in between. The CDR3 here is CASSLGSGYPYEQYF. CDR3 coding DNA: TGTGCCAGCAGCTTAGGATCAGGCTATCCCTACGAGCAGTACTTC.

This clonotype is medium-sized (0.01 to 0.1%). The chain has TRBV29-1 and TRBJ2-3; 7 bases are shared with TRBD2. V lost 7 bases to trimming and J lost 4 bases; unmatched junction nucleotides: 11. This CDR3 contains 14 residues. Germline CDR1 and CDR2: SQVTM and ANQGSEA. The CDR3 loop reads CSEAAGRGADTQYF. CDR3 coding DNA: TGCAGCGAAGCGGCAGGGAGGGGAGCAGATACGCAGTATTTT.

The rearrangement joins TRBV4-3 to TRBJ1-1; TRBD1 matches 7 bases. CDR3 length equals 15 residues. Losses at the gene ends were 0 bases for V and 1 base for J; bases not matched to a gene: 2. The V gene's germline CDR1 is LGHNA and CDR2 YSLEER. In DNA, the CDR3 is TGCGCCAGCAGCCAAGATGGGACAGCGAACACTGAAGCTTTCTTT. Amino acids: CASSQDGTANTEAFF.